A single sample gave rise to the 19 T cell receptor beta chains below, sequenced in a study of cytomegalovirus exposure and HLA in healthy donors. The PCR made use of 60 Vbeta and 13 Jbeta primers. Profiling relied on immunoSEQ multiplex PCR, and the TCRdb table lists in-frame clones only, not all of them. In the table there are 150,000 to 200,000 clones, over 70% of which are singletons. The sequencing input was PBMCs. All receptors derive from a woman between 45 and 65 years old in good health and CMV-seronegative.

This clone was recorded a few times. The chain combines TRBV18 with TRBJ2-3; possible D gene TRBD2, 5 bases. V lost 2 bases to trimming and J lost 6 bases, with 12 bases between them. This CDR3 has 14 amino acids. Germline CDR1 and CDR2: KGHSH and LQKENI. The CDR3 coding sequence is TGTGCCAGCTCACCAGTTTTGGGAGTCGATACGCAGTATTTT. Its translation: CASSPVLGVDTQYF.

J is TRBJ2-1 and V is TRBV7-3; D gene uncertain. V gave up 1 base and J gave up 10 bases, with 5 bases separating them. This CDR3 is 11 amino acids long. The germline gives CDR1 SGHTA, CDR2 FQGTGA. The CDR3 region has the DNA TGTGCCAGCAGCTTAAACTCCGAGCAGTTCTTC. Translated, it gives CASSLNSEQFF.

The CDR3 here is CASSLRVEGTDTQYF. CDR3 in DNA: TGTGCCAGCAGCTTACGGGTCGAAGGCACAGATACGCAGTATTTT. This chain joins TRBV5-4 and TRBJ2-3, with unresolved D. The CDR3 is made up of 15 amino acids. Germline lookup yields CDR1 SGHNT and CDR2 YYREEE (reference sequence). V was pared by 2 bases and J by 1 base, with 11 bases between.

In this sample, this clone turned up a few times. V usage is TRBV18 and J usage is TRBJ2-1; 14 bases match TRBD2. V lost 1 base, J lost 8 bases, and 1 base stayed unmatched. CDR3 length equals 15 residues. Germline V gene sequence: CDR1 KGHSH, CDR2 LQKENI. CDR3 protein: CASSPRTSGRHEQFF. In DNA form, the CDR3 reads TGTGCCAGCTCACCACGGACTAGCGGGAGGCATGAGCAGTTCTTC.

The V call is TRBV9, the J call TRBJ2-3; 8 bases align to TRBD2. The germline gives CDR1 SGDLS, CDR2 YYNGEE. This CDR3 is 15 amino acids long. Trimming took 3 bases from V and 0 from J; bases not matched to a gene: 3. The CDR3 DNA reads TGTGCCAGCAGCGCGCGGGGGGCCAGCACAGATACGCAGTATTTT. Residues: CASSARGASTDTQYF.

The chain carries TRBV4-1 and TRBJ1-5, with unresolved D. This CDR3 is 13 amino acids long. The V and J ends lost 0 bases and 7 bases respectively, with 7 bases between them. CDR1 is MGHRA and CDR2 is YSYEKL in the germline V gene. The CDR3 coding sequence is TGCGCCAGCAGCCAAGATAGGGAGCAGCCCCAGCATTTT. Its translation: CASSQDREQPQHF.

The CDR3 DNA reads as TGTGCCAGCAGCCCGGGACTGACTTTCTCCTACGAGCAGTACTTC. Protein: CASSPGLTFSYEQYF. This chain links TRBV7-8 with TRBJ2-7; D is perhaps TRBD2 (6 bases). CDR1 is SGHVS and CDR2 is FQNEAQ in the germline V gene. The V gene lost 5 bases and the J gene lost 0 bases, with 14 bases spanning the gap. The CDR3 loop spans 15 amino acids. Looking up the rest from reference TRBV7-8 and TRBJ2-7 gives the full variable domain: GAGVSQSPRYKVAKRGQDVALRCDPISGHVSLFWYQQALGQGPEFLTYFQNEAQLDKSGLPSDRFFAERPEGSVSTLKIQRTQQEDSAVYLCASSPGLTFSYEQYFGPGTRLTVT.

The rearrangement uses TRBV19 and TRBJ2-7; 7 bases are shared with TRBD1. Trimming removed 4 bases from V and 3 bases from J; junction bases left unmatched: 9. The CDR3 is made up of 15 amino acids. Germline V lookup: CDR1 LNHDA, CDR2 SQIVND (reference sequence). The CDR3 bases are TGTGCCAGTAGTACCCGAGAGGGGGCGTACTACGAGCAGTACTTC. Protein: CASSTREGAYYEQYF.

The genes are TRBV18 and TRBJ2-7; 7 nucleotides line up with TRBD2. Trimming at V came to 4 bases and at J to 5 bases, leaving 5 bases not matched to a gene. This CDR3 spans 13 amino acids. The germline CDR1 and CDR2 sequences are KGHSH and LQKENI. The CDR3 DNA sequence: TGTGCCAGCTCACGGGTTCGGGGGGACGAGCAGTACTTC. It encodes CASSRVRGDEQYF.

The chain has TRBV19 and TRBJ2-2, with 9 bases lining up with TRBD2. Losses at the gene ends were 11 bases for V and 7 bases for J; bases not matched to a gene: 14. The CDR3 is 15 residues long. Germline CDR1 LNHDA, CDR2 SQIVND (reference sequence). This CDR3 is CAVAGSLAGRGELFF. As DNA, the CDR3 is TGTGCCGTGGCTGGATCCCTAGCGGGGCGCGGGGAGCTGTTTTTT.

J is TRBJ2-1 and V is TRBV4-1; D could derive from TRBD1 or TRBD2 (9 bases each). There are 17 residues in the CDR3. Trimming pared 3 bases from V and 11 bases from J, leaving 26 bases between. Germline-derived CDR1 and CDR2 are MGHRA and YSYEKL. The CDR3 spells CASSQKTGGDSGSKQFF. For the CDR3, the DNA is TGCGCCAGCAGCCAGAAAACAGGGGGCGATAGCGGGAGTAAGCAGTTCTTC.

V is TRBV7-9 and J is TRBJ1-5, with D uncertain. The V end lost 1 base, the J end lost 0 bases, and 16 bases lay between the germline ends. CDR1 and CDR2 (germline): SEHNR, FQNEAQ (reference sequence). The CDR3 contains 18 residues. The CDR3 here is CASSLGSFANLSNQPQHF. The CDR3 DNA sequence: TGTGCCAGCAGCTTAGGGAGTTTCGCCAACCTTAGCAATCAGCCCCAGCATTTT.

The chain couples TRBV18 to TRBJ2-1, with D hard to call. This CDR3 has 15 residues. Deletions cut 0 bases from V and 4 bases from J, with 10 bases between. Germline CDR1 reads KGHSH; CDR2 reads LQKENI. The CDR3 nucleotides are TGTGCCAGCTCACCACCGGGCACCTCATACAATGAGCAGTTCTTC. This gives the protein CASSPPGTSYNEQFF.

The CDR3 protein is CASSYSDRGREGTQYF. The CDR3 nucleotides read TGTGCCAGCAGTTACTCGGACCGGGGCAGGGAGGGGACCCAGTACTTC. This sequence joins TRBV6-5 and TRBJ2-5; 7 bases agree with TRBD2. The CDR3 has 16 residues. Germline assignment: CDR1 MNHEY and CDR2 SVGAGI. Trimming took 0 bases from V and 7 from J; bases not matched to a gene: 11.

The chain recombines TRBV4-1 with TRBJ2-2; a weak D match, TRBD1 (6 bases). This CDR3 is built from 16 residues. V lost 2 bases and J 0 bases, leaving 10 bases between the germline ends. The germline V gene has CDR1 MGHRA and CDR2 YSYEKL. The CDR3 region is CASSQHGTSNTGELFF. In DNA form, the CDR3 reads TGCGCCAGCAGCCAACATGGGACATCGAACACCGGGGAGCTGTTTTTT.

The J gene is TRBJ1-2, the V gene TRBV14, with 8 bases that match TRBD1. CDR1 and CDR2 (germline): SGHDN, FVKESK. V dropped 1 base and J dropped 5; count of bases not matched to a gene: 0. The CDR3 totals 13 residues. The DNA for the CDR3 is TGTGCCAGCAGCCAAGGACAGGGGTATGGCTACACCTTC. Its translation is CASSQGQGYGYTF.

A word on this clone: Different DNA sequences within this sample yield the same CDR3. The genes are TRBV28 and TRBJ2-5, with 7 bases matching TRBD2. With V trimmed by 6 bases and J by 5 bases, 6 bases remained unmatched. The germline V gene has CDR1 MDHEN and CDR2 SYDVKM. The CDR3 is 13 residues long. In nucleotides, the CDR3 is TGTGCCAGCAGCTTAGGGAGGGTGGAGACCCAGTACTTC. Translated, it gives CASSLGRVETQYF.

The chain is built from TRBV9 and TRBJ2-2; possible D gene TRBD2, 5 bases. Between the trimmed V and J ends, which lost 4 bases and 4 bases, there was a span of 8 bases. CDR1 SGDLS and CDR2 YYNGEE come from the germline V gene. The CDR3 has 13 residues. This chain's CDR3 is CASSPGVTGELFF. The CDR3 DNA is TGTGCCAGCAGCCCCGGGGTCACCGGGGAGCTGTTTTTT.

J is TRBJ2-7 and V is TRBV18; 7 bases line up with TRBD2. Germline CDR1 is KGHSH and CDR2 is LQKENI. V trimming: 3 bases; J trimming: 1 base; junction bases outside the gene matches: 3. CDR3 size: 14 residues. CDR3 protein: CASSPGGGSYEQYF. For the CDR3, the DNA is TGTGCCAGCTCACCGGGCGGGGGATCCTACGAGCAGTACTTC.